A selection of T cell receptor beta chains follows, all from one sample in a study of shared clonotypes between healthy human individuals. Some clones are missing from TCRdb's copy, which holds only in-frame ones; the method was immunoSEQ multiplex PCR. The data contain 2 million to 2.5 million clones, 80% to 95% of them singletons. Input material: naive CD4+ T cells from PBMCs. These receptors all stem from a man between 18 and 35 years old in good health. Some clones in this sample may be carry-over from other donors' samples. CDR3s include the opening cysteine and the closing phenylalanine or tryptophan. D genes are given only for firm matches. A row's size may be missing; if present it is once, few, many or a size class.

cdr3_length	d_call	clone_size	j_call	v_call	cdr3_nt	cdr3_aa
19	TRBD2	-	TRBJ2-5	TRBV14	TGTGCCAGCAGCCAAGGATTAGGAGCGGGAGGCTTCGCTCAAGAGACCCAGTACTTC	CASSQGLGAGGFAQETQYF
15	-	-	TRBJ1-5	TRBV5-1	TGCGCCAGCAGCTTGGAGGACGGGAAAAATCAGCCCCAGCATTTT	CASSLEDGKNQPQHF
15	-	once	TRBJ1-3	TRBV11-2	TGTGCCAGCAGCTTAGCGTCAGTCTCTGGAAACACCATATATTTT	CASSLASVSGNTIYF
14	-	-	TRBJ2-5	TRBV28	TGTGCCAGTAAGCTGGGTGCGGCGTTAGAGACCCAGTACTTC	CASKLGAALETQYF
14	-	-	TRBJ2-7	TRBV10-3	TGTGCCATCAGTGAGTCGGCAGACTCCTACGAGCAGTACTTC	CAISESADSYEQYF
14	TRBD1	-	TRBJ2-3	TRBV30	TGTGCCTGGAGCCGACAGGGGGGGACAGATACGCAGTATTTT	CAWSRQGGTDTQYF
15	-	-	TRBJ1-3	TRBV6-1	TGTGCCAGCAGACTGCCAGGGGTATCTGGAAACACCATATATTTT	CASRLPGVSGNTIYF
15	-	-	TRBJ1-1	TRBV18	TGTGCCAGCTCACCACCGGGACAATGGGACACTGAAGCTTTCTTT	CASSPPGQWDTEAFF
17	-	few	TRBJ1-3	TRBV11-2	TGTGCCAGCAGCCCCGGGAGGGGGTCGCGGTCTGGAAACACCATATATTTT	CASSPGRGSRSGNTIYF
15	-	-	TRBJ2-2	TRBV19	TGTGCCAGTAGTATAGAGGTGGGGTTGGACGGGGAGCTGTTTTTT	CASSIEVGLDGELFF
13	-	-	TRBJ2-1	TRBV9	TGTGCCAGCAGCGCCGGGACTTCCAATGAGCAGTTCTTC	CASSAGTSNEQFF
15	-	-	TRBJ2-7	TRBV25-1	TGTGCCAGCAGTGAATTAGGGGAAAGCTCCTACGAGCAGTACTTC	CASSELGESSYEQYF
16	TRBD1	-	TRBJ1-1	TRBV7-9	TGTGCCAGCAGCCTCCGGGACAGTCCCCTCCGCACTGAAGCTTTCTTT	CASSLRDSPLRTEAFF
14	-	-	TRBJ2-2	TRBV27	TGTGCCACCCTCCCAAGCAGGAACACCGGGGAGCTGTTTTTT	CATLPSRNTGELFF
16	TRBD2	-	TRBJ2-5	TRBV7-9	TGTGCCAGCAGCCGGACTAGCGGGAGGGGCAGGGAGACCCAGTACTTC	CASSRTSGRGRETQYF
16	-	-	TRBJ2-2	TRBV9	TGTGCCAGCAGCGTAGGTGTGCGGCAGAACACCGGGGAGCTGTTTTTT	CASSVGVRQNTGELFF
15	-	-	TRBJ1-4	TRBV5-4	TGTGCCAGCAGTTCTGGTGGGACAACTAATGAAAAACTGTTTTTT	CASSSGGTTNEKLFF
15	TRBD2	-	TRBJ2-1	TRBV7-3	TGTGCCAGCAGCCCTGGGGGACTAGCGAGCAATGAGCAGTTCTTC	CASSPGGLASNEQFF
11	-	-	TRBJ2-7	TRBV30	TGTGCCTGGAGTGATGGCTACGAGCAGTACTTC	CAWSDGYEQYF
15	TRBD1	-	TRBJ1-5	TRBV30	TGTGCCTCCACACCGGGACAGGGTCTTGATCAGCCCCAGCATTTT	CASTPGQGLDQPQHF
14	TRBD2	-	TRBJ2-3	TRBV4-3	TGCGCCAGCAGCCCTCGGGGGGTAGCAGATACGCAGTATTTT	CASSPRGVADTQYF
14	TRBD1	-	TRBJ1-2	TRBV2	TGTGCCAGCAGTGGGCAGGGGGCCCACTATGGCTACACCTTC	CASSGQGAHYGYTF
15	-	-	TRBJ1-3	TRBV9	TGTGCCAGCAGCCGGGAAGGGGGGCCTGGAAACACCATATATTTT	CASSREGGPGNTIYF
14	-	-	TRBJ2-5	TRBV29-1	TGCAGCGTTGAAAAGCGCTTATCCCAAGAGACCCAGTACTTC	CSVEKRLSQETQYF
17	TRBD1	-	TRBJ2-1	TRBV30	TGTGCCTGGAGTTACTACGCCGGGACAGGGGGCCAGAATGAGCAGTTCTTC	CAWSYYAGTGGQNEQFF
16	-	-	TRBJ1-3	TRBV4-2	TGTGCCAGCAGCCTAACATTAGGGGAACCTGGAAACACCATATATTTT	CASSLTLGEPGNTIYF
12	-	once	TRBJ1-2	TRBV29-1	TGCAGCGTTGCTTTGGCTAACTATGGCTACACCTTC	CSVALANYGYTF
13	-	-	TRBJ1-2	TRBV5-6	TGTGCCAGCAGCTTGGTGGGGGAGGGAGGCTACACCTTC	CASSLVGEGGYTF
14	TRBD1	-	TRBJ2-7	TRBV6-1	TGTGCCAGCATACAGGGGCCAAGCTCCTACGAGCAGTACTTC	CASIQGPSSYEQYF
15	-	-	TRBJ2-7	TRBV5-1	TGCGCCAGCAGCTTGGCAGTTGGTGTCCCCTACGAGCAGTACTTC	CASSLAVGVPYEQYF
11	-	-	TRBJ2-7	TRBV6-5	TGTGCCAGTAGATCTAGTGGCGAGCAGTACTTC	CASRSSGEQYF
13	TRBD1	-	TRBJ2-5	TRBV18	TGTGCCAGCTCGAGCAGGGGGTCAGAGACCCAGTACTTC	CASSSRGSETQYF
15	-	-	TRBJ2-1	TRBV6-5	TGTGCCAGCAGTTACTCGGGGCGGGTGGGGCATGAGCAGTTCTTC	CASSYSGRVGHEQFF
15	TRBD2	-	TRBJ2-7	TRBV28	TGTGCCAGCAGTCGTGTAGCGGGAGGGGCCTACGAGCAGTACTTC	CASSRVAGGAYEQYF
15	-	-	TRBJ2-6	TRBV25-1	TGTGCCAGCAGTGAGAAGGGAGCTGGGGCCAACGTCCTGACTTTC	CASSEKGAGANVLTF
14	TRBD2	-	TRBJ2-7	TRBV6-5	TGTGCCAGCAGTTATGCGCGGGAGCCGGGCGAGCAGTACTTC	CASSYAREPGEQYF
16	TRBD2	-	TRBJ2-7	TRBV5-1	TGCGCCAGCAGCTCATTCGGGCTAGCGGGGGTTTACGAGCAGTACTTC	CASSSFGLAGVYEQYF
14	TRBD2	-	TRBJ2-1	TRBV19	TGTGCCAGTAGTAACGGGAGGGCCTACAATGAGCAGTTCTTC	CASSNGRAYNEQFF
13	TRBD1	-	TRBJ2-7	TRBV4-1	TGCGCCAGCAGCCACCAGGGGGCCTACGAGCAGTACTTC	CASSHQGAYEQYF
13	TRBD1	once	TRBJ1-1	TRBV29-1	TGCAGCGTTGCGACGCAGGGGGGCACTGAAGCTTTCTTT	CSVATQGGTEAFF